A selection of T cell receptor beta chains follows, all from one sample in a study of blood T cells in healthy people across ages. TCRdb independently ran MiXCR on the 5' RACE reads; one entry per CDR3 protein. Of over 1.5 million distinct CDR3 sequences detected, roughly 49% appear once; the ten largest clones hold around 2.1%. The material sequenced was blood. Every receptor here comes from a woman between 35 and 50 years old in good health. The CDR3 runs from the conserved cysteine through the conserved F or W. Some rows have no size entry. The others give once, few or many, or a class for an expanded clone.

clone_size: NA; j_call: TRBJ1-1; v_call: TRBV5-1; cdr3_aa: CASNPVGANTEAFF
clone_size: NA; j_call: TRBJ2-6; v_call: TRBV7-7; cdr3_aa: CASSRFTSSGANVLTF
clone_size: NA; j_call: TRBJ1-1; v_call: TRBV4-3; cdr3_aa: CASSPGKTGPNTEAFF
clone_size: NA; j_call: TRBJ2-7; v_call: TRBV4-3; cdr3_aa: CASSQDGGTITYEQYF
clone_size: NA; j_call: TRBJ2-1; v_call: TRBV9; cdr3_aa: CASSVGGLAGRGWSYNEQFF
clone_size: NA; j_call: TRBJ2-3; v_call: TRBV2; cdr3_aa: CASSFGTGGVTDTQYF
clone_size: NA; j_call: NA; v_call: TRBV28; cdr3_aa: CASSCIAGGLSEQYF
clone_size: NA; j_call: TRBJ2-1; v_call: TRBV5-1; cdr3_aa: CASSRGSGGDNEQFF
clone_size: NA; j_call: TRBJ2-5; v_call: TRBV6-5; cdr3_aa: CASARAGGLETQYF
clone_size: NA; j_call: TRBJ1-2; v_call: TRBV28; cdr3_aa: CASSWRRPYDGYTF
clone_size: NA; j_call: TRBJ2-3; v_call: TRBV9; cdr3_aa: CASRVGNRADTQYF
clone_size: NA; j_call: TRBJ2-3; v_call: TRBV18; cdr3_aa: CASSPRVDYSTDTQYF
clone_size: NA; j_call: TRBJ2-3; v_call: TRBV28; cdr3_aa: CASSFQGQGVADTQYF
clone_size: NA; j_call: TRBJ1-2; v_call: TRBV2; cdr3_aa: CASSDVGRESNVWGYTF
clone_size: NA; j_call: TRBJ1-2; v_call: TRBV5-1; cdr3_aa: CASSGDSSGYTF
clone_size: NA; j_call: TRBJ2-1; v_call: TRBV4-3; cdr3_aa: CASSHTPLRALNNEQFF
clone_size: few; j_call: TRBJ1-5; v_call: TRBV3-1; cdr3_aa: CASSRLANQPQHF
clone_size: once; j_call: TRBJ2-1; v_call: TRBV7-2; cdr3_aa: CASSFSGGTYHEQFF
clone_size: few; j_call: NA; v_call: TRBV28; cdr3_aa: CASSFGDKETQYF
clone_size: NA; j_call: TRBJ2-7; v_call: TRBV29-1; cdr3_aa: CSVAQVDEQYF
clone_size: NA; j_call: TRBJ1-1; v_call: TRBV4-3; cdr3_aa: CASSQVARGTTEAFF
clone_size: few; j_call: TRBJ2-5; v_call: TRBV6-6; cdr3_aa: CASSSPGPGTETQYF
clone_size: NA; j_call: TRBJ2-7; v_call: TRBV7-9; cdr3_aa: CASSFLGQPSYEQYF
clone_size: NA; j_call: TRBJ2-4; v_call: TRBV5-1; cdr3_aa: CASSLDGRGLGRQYF
clone_size: NA; j_call: TRBJ2-1; v_call: TRBV7-7; cdr3_aa: CASSLAAGGANEQFF
clone_size: NA; j_call: TRBJ2-2; v_call: TRBV7-2; cdr3_aa: CASSLSRNTGELFF
clone_size: NA; j_call: TRBJ2-7; v_call: TRBV27; cdr3_aa: CATRRGGQTSYEQYF
clone_size: NA; j_call: NA; v_call: TRBV6-6; cdr3_aa: CASSYSGTGDQETQFF
clone_size: NA; j_call: TRBJ1-2; v_call: TRBV27; cdr3_aa: CASTIRQGSYGYTF
clone_size: NA; j_call: TRBJ2-3; v_call: TRBV9; cdr3_aa: CASSVEAGTQYF
clone_size: NA; j_call: TRBJ2-3; v_call: TRBV7-6; cdr3_aa: CASSSRLSTDTQYF
clone_size: NA; j_call: TRBJ2-5; v_call: TRBV6-2/TRBV6-3; cdr3_aa: CASSYSKLAGGPETQYF
clone_size: once; j_call: TRBJ2-6; v_call: TRBV7-3; cdr3_aa: CASSLRAGTGANVLTF
clone_size: NA; j_call: TRBJ2-5; v_call: TRBV5-1; cdr3_aa: CASSLDRTILVEQYF
clone_size: NA; j_call: TRBJ2-5; v_call: TRBV5-1; cdr3_aa: CASSVYRGSETQYF
clone_size: few; j_call: TRBJ2-1; v_call: TRBV20-1; cdr3_aa: CSANGGSNEQFF
clone_size: NA; j_call: TRBJ1-5; v_call: TRBV6-2/TRBV6-3; cdr3_aa: CASSYQVPGGIDQPQHF
clone_size: NA; j_call: TRBJ2-3; v_call: TRBV5-6; cdr3_aa: CASSLMDLLRDTQYF
clone_size: few; j_call: TRBJ1-2; v_call: TRBV15; cdr3_aa: CATSGPRTSNYGYTF
clone_size: NA; j_call: TRBJ2-1; v_call: TRBV4-3; cdr3_aa: CASSHWGDNEQFF
clone_size: NA; j_call: TRBJ1-1; v_call: TRBV6-6; cdr3_aa: CASSYSQGRANTEAFF
clone_size: few; j_call: TRBJ2-3; v_call: TRBV4-1; cdr3_aa: CASSIQRGVTDTQYF
clone_size: few; j_call: TRBJ2-7; v_call: TRBV20-1; cdr3_aa: CSASYPGGPGRNEQYF
clone_size: many; j_call: TRBJ2-5; v_call: TRBV20-1; cdr3_aa: CSASGSETQYF
clone_size: NA; j_call: TRBJ1-4; v_call: TRBV29-1; cdr3_aa: CSGPRCEKLFF
clone_size: NA; j_call: TRBJ2-7; v_call: TRBV6-2/TRBV6-3; cdr3_aa: CASSYSLAYEQYF
clone_size: NA; j_call: TRBJ2-7; v_call: TRBV2; cdr3_aa: CASRSYPGTGIVEQYF
clone_size: NA; j_call: TRBJ2-1; v_call: TRBV2; cdr3_aa: CASSDPRLAIGDEQFF
clone_size: few; j_call: TRBJ2-5; v_call: TRBV2; cdr3_aa: CASMSGQGGTQYF
clone_size: NA; j_call: TRBJ2-1; v_call: TRBV6-5; cdr3_aa: CASRMDEQFF
clone_size: few; j_call: TRBJ2-1; v_call: TRBV27; cdr3_aa: CASSPVGLAGAIYNEQFF
clone_size: NA; j_call: TRBJ1-2; v_call: TRBV20-1; cdr3_aa: CSASDRHGYTF
clone_size: NA; j_call: TRBJ1-4; v_call: TRBV11-2; cdr3_aa: CASSPVDQGVEKLFF
clone_size: NA; j_call: TRBJ2-6; v_call: TRBV7-2; cdr3_aa: CASSLRQGAGANVLTF